This T cell receptor (beta chain) was sequenced in a study of T cells in Graves' hyperthyroidism and ophthalmopathy. Findings of the study overall: In the analysis, a 13 V-J model separated ophthalmopathy from stable hyperthyroidism. Peripheral blood also featured most of the thyroid clonotypes expanded above 0.001.

Turning to this clonotype: Its antigen remains unidentified.

What was amplified from RNA transcripts were TCR beta CDR3 regions. Carried out on the TCR CDR3, a first-round RT-PCR used the HTBI primer set. TCRdb re-called the multiplex PCR reads through MiXCR, storing one row per CDR3 protein. The sample has more than 300,000 distinct CDR3 sequences, approximately 17% seen once. Patients were aged 18 to 65, had disease duration under 2 months, and had newly diagnosed hyperthyroidism. This TCR was recovered from a woman aged 25-40 years with Graves' hyperthyroidism that later progressed to Graves' ophthalmopathy. The source material was blood.

CDR3 loop: CASSLARMDRGQETQYF. CDR3 nucleotides: TGCGCCAGCAGCTTGGCCCGGATGGACAGGGGGCAAGAGACCCAGTACTTC. The chain combines TRBV5-1 with TRBJ2-5; 10 bases map to TRBD1. With 0 bases clipped from V and 2 bases from J, the junction kept 7 bases outside the gene matches. Germline V gene lookup returns CDR1 SGHRS and CDR2 YFSETQ. The CDR3 is 17 amino acids.